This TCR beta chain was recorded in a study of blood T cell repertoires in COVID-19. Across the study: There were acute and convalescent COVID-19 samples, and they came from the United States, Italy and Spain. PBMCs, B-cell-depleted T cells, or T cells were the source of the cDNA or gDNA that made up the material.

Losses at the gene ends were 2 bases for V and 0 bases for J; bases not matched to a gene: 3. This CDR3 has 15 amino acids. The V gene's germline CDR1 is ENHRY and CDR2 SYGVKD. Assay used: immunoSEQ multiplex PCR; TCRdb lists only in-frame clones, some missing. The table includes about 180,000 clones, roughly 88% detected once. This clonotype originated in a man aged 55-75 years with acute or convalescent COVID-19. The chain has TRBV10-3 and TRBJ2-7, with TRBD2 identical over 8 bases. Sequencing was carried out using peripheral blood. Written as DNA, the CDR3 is TGTGCCATCAGTGAGACTAGCGGCCGCTCCTACGAGCAGTACTTC. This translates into CAISETSGRSYEQYF.